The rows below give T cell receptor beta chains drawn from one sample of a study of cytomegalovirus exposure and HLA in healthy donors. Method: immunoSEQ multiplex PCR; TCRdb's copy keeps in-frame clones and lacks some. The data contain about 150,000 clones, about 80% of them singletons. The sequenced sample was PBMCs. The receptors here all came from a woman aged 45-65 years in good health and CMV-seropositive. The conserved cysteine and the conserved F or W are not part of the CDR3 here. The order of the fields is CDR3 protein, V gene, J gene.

CDR3 protein: ASSVDGAGVETQY
V gene: TRBV9
J gene: TRBJ2-5

CDR3 protein: ASSFRQGSQGTQY
V gene: TRBV5-1
J gene: TRBJ2-3

CDR3 protein: ASSSLTYEQY
V gene: TRBV7-9
J gene: TRBJ2-7

CDR3 protein: ASSPYFDRPVYTEAF
V gene: TRBV11-3
J gene: TRBJ1-1

CDR3 protein: ASSLGDSYYEQY
V gene: TRBV7-9
J gene: TRBJ2-7

CDR3 protein: ASSFQRTGGEQY
V gene: TRBV5-4
J gene: TRBJ2-7

CDR3 protein: AYGGQTNTGELF
V gene: TRBV2
J gene: TRBJ2-2

CDR3 protein: ASSIVFGTGVNTEAF
V gene: TRBV19
J gene: TRBJ1-1

CDR3 protein: ASSYKIAYTEAF
V gene: TRBV27
J gene: TRBJ1-1

CDR3 protein: ASSSPIGGSWETQY
V gene: TRBV28
J gene: TRBJ2-5

CDR3 protein: ASSVQGANYGYT
V gene: TRBV25-1
J gene: TRBJ1-2

CDR3 protein: ASSTRGTGLTGELF
V gene: TRBV9
J gene: TRBJ2-2

CDR3 protein: ASSLVQGDEKLF
V gene: TRBV5-1
J gene: TRBJ1-4

CDR3 protein: AISEAGSGANVLT
V gene: TRBV10-3
J gene: TRBJ2-6

CDR3 protein: ASSTDRVGVQETQY
V gene: TRBV18
J gene: TRBJ2-5

CDR3 protein: AQVGGSTDTQY
V gene: TRBV2
J gene: TRBJ2-3

CDR3 protein: ASSLSRGQY
V gene: TRBV28
J gene: TRBJ2-7

CDR3 protein: ATSNGQVINYGYT
V gene: TRBV15
J gene: TRBJ1-2